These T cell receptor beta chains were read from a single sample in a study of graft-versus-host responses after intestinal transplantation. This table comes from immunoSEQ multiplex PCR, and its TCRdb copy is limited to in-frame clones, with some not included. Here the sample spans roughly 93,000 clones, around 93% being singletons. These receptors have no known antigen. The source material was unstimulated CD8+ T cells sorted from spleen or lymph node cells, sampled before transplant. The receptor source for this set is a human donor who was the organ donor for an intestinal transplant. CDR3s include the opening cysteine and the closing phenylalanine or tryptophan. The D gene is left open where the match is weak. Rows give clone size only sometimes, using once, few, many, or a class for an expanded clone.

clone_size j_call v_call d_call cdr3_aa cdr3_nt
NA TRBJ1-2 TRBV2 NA CASRRGLRVNYGYTF TGTGCCAGCAGGAGGGGGTTGCGGGTTAACTATGGCTACACCTTC
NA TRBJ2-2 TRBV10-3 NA CAISLKRLIHGELFF TGTGCCATCAGTCTGAAGAGACTTATACACGGGGAGCTGTTTTTT
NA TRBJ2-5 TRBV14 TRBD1 CASSQTGLEQETQYF TGTGCCAGCAGCCAGACAGGGTTGGAGCAAGAGACCCAGTACTTC
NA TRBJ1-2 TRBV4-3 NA CASSQNTGAFFYGYTF TGCGCCAGCAGCCAGAATACAGGAGCGTTTTTCTATGGCTACACCTTC
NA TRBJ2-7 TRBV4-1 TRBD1 CASSQNRGSYEQYF TGCGCCAGCAGCCAAAACAGGGGGTCCTACGAGCAGTACTTC
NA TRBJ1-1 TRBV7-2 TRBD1 CASSQGETEAFF TGTGCCAGCAGCCAGGGGGAAACTGAAGCTTTCTTT
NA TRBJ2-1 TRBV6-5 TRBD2 CASRRGGNYNEQFF TGTGCCAGCAGGCGGGGGGGAAACTACAATGAGCAGTTCTTC
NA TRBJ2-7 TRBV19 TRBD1 CASSPRGLAYEQYF TGTGCCAGTAGCCCCAGGGGGCTAGCCTACGAGCAGTACTTC
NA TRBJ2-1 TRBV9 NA CASSPQGGVVEQFF TGTGCCAGCAGCCCCCAGGGGGGCGTGGTAGAGCAGTTCTTC
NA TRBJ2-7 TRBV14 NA CASSQGASYEQYF TGTGCCAGCAGCCAAGGGGCAAGCTACGAGCAGTACTTC
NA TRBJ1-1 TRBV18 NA CASSPRQETTEAFF TGTGCCAGCTCACCGCGACAGGAGACCACTGAAGCTTTCTTT
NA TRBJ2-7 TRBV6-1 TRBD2 CASSDLGRDEQYF TGTGCCAGCAGTGACCTGGGGAGGGACGAGCAGTACTTC
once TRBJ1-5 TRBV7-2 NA CASSLAWTQYSNQPQHF TGTGCCAGCAGCTTAGCGTGGACACAATATAGCAATCAGCCCCAGCATTTT
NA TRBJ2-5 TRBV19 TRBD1 CASSMGTGETQYF TGTGCCAGTAGTATGGGGACAGGGGAGACCCAGTACTTC
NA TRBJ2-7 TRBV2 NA CASVRGSYEQYF TGTGCCAGCGTAAGGGGCTCCTACGAGCAGTACTTC
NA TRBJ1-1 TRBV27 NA CASSPYGRTTEAFF TGTGCCAGCAGTCCCTACGGGAGAACCACTGAAGCTTTCTTT
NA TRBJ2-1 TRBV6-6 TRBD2 CASSRLAGGNEQFF TGTGCCAGCAGTCGACTAGCGGGGGGCAATGAGCAGTTCTTC
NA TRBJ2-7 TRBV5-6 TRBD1 CASSLAQGAWEQYF TGTGCCAGCAGCTTGGCGCAGGGGGCTTGGGAGCAGTACTTC
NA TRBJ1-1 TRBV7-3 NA CASSLSGNTEAFF TGTGCCAGCAGCTTAAGCGGGAACACTGAAGCTTTCTTT
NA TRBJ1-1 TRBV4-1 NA CASSQAVQEGGVIEAFF TGCGCCAGCAGCCAAGCCGTACAGGAAGGAGGGGTTATTGAAGCTTTCTTT
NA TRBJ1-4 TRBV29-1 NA CGGWEPEKLFF TGCGGGGGCTGGGAACCTGAAAAACTGTTTTTT
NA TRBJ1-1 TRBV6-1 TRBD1 CASIYTGAGEAFF TGTGCCAGCATCTACACAGGGGCCGGTGAAGCTTTCTTT
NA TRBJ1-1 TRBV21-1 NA CASSRRGIGTEAFF TGTGCCAGCAGCCGACGCGGGATCGGCACTGAAGCTTTCTTT
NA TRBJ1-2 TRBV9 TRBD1 CASSLSRGQGSAYGYTF TGTGCCAGCAGCCTCAGCCGAGGACAGGGCTCAGCCTATGGCTACACCTTC
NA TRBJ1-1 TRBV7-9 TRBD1 CASSLGDRGYGAEAFF TGTGCCAGCAGCTTAGGGGACAGGGGTTATGGAGCTGAAGCTTTCTTT
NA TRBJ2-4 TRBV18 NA CASSPPGGPSSENIQYF TGTGCCAGCTCACCACCGGGAGGACCTAGCTCCGAAAACATTCAGTACTTC
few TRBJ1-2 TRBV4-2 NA CASSQTTGTYTF TGTGCCAGCAGCCAAACAACAGGGACCTACACCTTC
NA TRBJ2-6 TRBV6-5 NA CASSYGGASGANVLTF TGTGCCAGCAGTTATGGGGGGGCCTCTGGGGCCAACGTCCTGACTTTC
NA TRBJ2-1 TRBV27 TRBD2 CASSIAGGPYNEQFF TGTGCCAGCAGCATAGCGGGGGGGCCCTACAATGAGCAGTTCTTC
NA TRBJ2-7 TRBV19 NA CASSSSYEQYF TGTGCCAGTTCCAGCTCCTACGAGCAGTACTTC
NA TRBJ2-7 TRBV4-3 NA CASSQTDSYEQYF TGCGCCAGCAGCCAAACAGACTCCTACGAGCAGTACTTC
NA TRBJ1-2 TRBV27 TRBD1 CASSYGQGYGYTF TGTGCCAGCAGTTACGGACAGGGCTATGGCTACACCTTC
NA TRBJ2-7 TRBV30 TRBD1 CAWTPETGFEQYF TGTGCCTGGACCCCCGAGACAGGGTTCGAGCAGTACTTC
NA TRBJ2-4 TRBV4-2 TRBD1 CASSLPGQDLAKNIQYF TGTGCCAGCAGCCTTCCGGGACAGGATCTAGCCAAAAACATTCAGTACTTC
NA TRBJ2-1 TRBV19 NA CASSIGGGLNEQFF TGTGCCAGTAGTATTGGGGGGGGCCTCAATGAGCAGTTCTTC
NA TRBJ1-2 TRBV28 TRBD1 CASSPWTGGFYGYTF TGTGCCAGCAGTCCATGGACAGGGGGTTTCTATGGCTACACCTTC
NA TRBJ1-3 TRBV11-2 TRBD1 CASSLGTGQGRRNTIYF TGTGCCAGCAGCTTAGGAACGGGACAGGGGCGTAGAAACACCATATATTTT
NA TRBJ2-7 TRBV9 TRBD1 CASSLGTGILYEQYF TGTGCCAGCAGCCTAGGGACAGGGATCCTCTACGAGCAGTACTTC
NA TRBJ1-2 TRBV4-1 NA CASSQVGGSANYGYTF TGCGCCAGCAGCCAAGTGGGCGGGTCAGCTAACTATGGCTACACCTTC
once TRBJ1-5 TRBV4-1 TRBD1 CASTQHPLTGARSNQPQHF TGCGCCAGCACCCAACACCCCTTAACAGGGGCGCGGAGCAATCAGCCCCAGCATTTT
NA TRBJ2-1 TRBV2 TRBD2 CASSLVAGGHNEQFF TGTGCCAGCAGCCTAGTAGCGGGGGGCCACAATGAGCAGTTCTTC
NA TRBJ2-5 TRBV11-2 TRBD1 CASSPGAGQGEETQYF TGTGCCAGCAGTCCCGGCGCGGGACAGGGTGAAGAGACCCAGTACTTC